Reported below is one T cell receptor (beta chain). The authors built bulk TCR libraries by previously described methods with listed TCR primers. One entry per CDR3 protein, called by TCRdb with MiXCR from the PCR reads. The data show more than 450,000 distinct CDR3 sequences, about a fifth seen once. Sorting selected naive CD8 T cells with a CD8+CD4-CCR7+CD45RA+ phenotype. The sample belongs to a study of molecular identifiers for immune sequencing clone quantification. The V gene's germline CDR1 is GTSNPN and CDR2 SVGIG (reference sequence). This CDR3 has 16 amino acids. V trimming: 5 bases; J trimming: 2 bases; junction bases outside the gene matches: 7.

This clonotype originated in a human donor in good health. Some libraries in this study had Jurkat cell RNA spiked in. Sequencing was done on a sample of naive CD8+ T cells from blood, with Jurkat cell RNA spiked in. Subset denoted: FACS-sorted CD8+CD4-CCR7+CD45RA+ naive T cells. V gene TRBV30 combines with J gene TRBJ2-3; the match to TRBD2 covers 13 bases. This CDR3 is CAWGTGLAGFTDTQYF. CDR3 nucleotides: TGTGCCTGGGGTACGGGACTAGCGGGGTTCACAGATACGCAGTATTTT.